This T cell receptor beta chain was profiled in a study of T cell repertoires in cytomegalovirus infection. On this clonotype itself: Antigen specificity is unknown.

Using its own MiXCR run on the reads, TCRdb lists one record per CDR3 protein. The repertoire holds some 50,000 distinct CDR3 sequences, about 20% seen once, with 85% to 90% in the top ten. Trimming cost V 3 bases and J 1 base, with 9 bases left between them. The CDR3 loop spans 14 amino acids. The chain couples TRBV12-3 or TRBV12-4 to TRBJ1-1, with D unclear. This sequence originates from a human donor in good health (CMV status not recorded). Some clones in this sample may be carry-over from other donors' samples. Sequences were derived from CD8+ T cells from cultured PBMCs, sampled from culture after CMV antigen stimulation. The CDR3 sequence: CASSFWEKNTEAFF. The CDR3 DNA follows: TGTGCCAGCAGTTTCTGGGAGAAGAACACTGAAGCTTTCTTT.